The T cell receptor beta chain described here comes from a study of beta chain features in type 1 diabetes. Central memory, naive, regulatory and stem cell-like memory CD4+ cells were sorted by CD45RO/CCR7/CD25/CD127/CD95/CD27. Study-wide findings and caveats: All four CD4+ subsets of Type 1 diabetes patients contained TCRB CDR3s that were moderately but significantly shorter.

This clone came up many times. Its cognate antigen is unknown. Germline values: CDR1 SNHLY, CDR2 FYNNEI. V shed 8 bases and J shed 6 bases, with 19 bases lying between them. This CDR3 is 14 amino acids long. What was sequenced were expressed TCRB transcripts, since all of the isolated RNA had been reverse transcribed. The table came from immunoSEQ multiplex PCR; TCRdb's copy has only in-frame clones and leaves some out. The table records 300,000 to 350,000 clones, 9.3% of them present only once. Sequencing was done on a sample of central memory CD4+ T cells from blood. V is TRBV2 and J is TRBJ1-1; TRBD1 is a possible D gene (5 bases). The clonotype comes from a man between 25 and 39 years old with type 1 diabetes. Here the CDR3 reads CASGPEGWGAEAFF. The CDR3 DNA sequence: TGTGCCAGCGGCCCGGAAGGGTGGGGGGCTGAAGCTTTCTTT. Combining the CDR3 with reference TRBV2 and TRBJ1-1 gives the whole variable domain EPEVTQTPSHQVTQMGQEVILRCVPISNHLYFYWYRQILGQKVEFLVSFYNNEISEKSEIFDDQFSVERPDGSNFTLKIRSTKLEDSAMYFCASGPEGWGAEAFFGQGTRLTVV.